This entry lists 28 T cell receptor beta chains sequenced from one sample in a study of technical replicates of blood from a handful of donors. TCRdb keeps only in-frame clones here, not all; method: immunoSEQ multiplex PCR. The sample holds about 80,000 clones, 94% seen once. Sequences were obtained from T cells isolated from PBMCs. The receptors were gathered from a human donor in good health.

V is TRBV7-2 and J is TRBJ2-7; 9 bases agree with TRBD1. V shed 5 bases and J 2 bases; nucleotides not matched to a gene: 4. The CDR3 consists of 14 residues. Germline assignment: CDR1 SGHTA and CDR2 FQGNSA. The DNA of the CDR3 is TGTGCCAGCAGCCCGAGACAGGGGGCCTACGAGCAGTACTTC. The encoded protein is CASSPRQGAYEQYF.

The genes are TRBV2 and TRBJ2-7; D is perhaps TRBD2 (6 bases). The germline V and J ends were trimmed by 3 bases and 1 base, with 16 bases remaining between them. The germline V gene encodes CDR1 SNHLY and CDR2 FYNNEI. This CDR3 is built from 16 residues. CDR3 in amino acids: CASSDVRLAPSYEQYF. The CDR3 DNA sequence: TGTGCCAGCAGTGACGTGCGGCTAGCGCCTTCCTACGAGCAGTACTTC.

This sequence joins TRBV6-1 and TRBJ2-7, with a possible D match to TRBD1 (6 bases). This CDR3 region has 15 residues. Germline lookup yields CDR1 MNHNS and CDR2 SASEGT. Trimming removed 7 bases at V and 7 bases at J, with 23 bases between. The CDR3 nucleotides are TGTGCCAGCACCCCTATGGGGACATCCTACGTTGAGCAGTACTTC. Protein: CASTPMGTSYVEQYF.

The rearrangement joins TRBV19 to TRBJ1-1, with 8 nucleotides matching TRBD1. The length of the CDR3 is 16 residues. The V gene's germline CDR1 is LNHDA and CDR2 SQIVND (reference sequence). Trimming at V came to 1 base and at J to 3 bases, leaving 7 bases not matched to a gene. CDR3 residues: CASSIGQGTFHTEAFF. In nucleotides, the CDR3 is TGTGCCAGTAGTATAGGACAGGGGACTTTTCACACTGAAGCTTTCTTT.

The chain links TRBV11-2 to TRBJ1-5; TRBD1 might be the D (5 bases). In germline, CDR1 is SGHAT, CDR2 FQNNGV. This CDR3 spans 14 amino acids. V gave up 6 bases and J gave up 3 bases, with 12 bases separating them. The CDR3: CASSLTGDNQPQHF. DNA of the CDR3: TGTGCCAGCAGTCTCACAGGCGACAATCAGCCCCAGCATTTT.

J is TRBJ2-5 and V is TRBV6-1, with 9 bases fitting TRBD2. The J segment lost 5 bases and the V segment lost 0 bases, leaving 7 bases of the junction unmatched. Looked up from germline, CDR1 is MNHNS and CDR2 is SASEGT. CDR3 length: 16 amino acids. This chain's CDR3 is CASSEAISGSWETQYF. The CDR3, as DNA: TGTGCCAGCAGTGAAGCTATTAGCGGGAGTTGGGAGACCCAGTACTTC.

This rearrangement joins TRBV18 to TRBJ2-5; 7 bases match TRBD1. Germline V gene data show CDR1 as KGHSH and CDR2 as LQKENI. The CDR3 length is 14 residues. V trimming: 3 bases; J trimming: 5 bases; junction bases outside the gene matches: 6. The CDR3 bases are TGTGCCAGCTCACCCCGACAGGGTCAGGAGACCCAGTACTTC. This translates into CASSPRQGQETQYF.

The chain recombines TRBV21-1 with TRBJ1-1; the listed D gene, TRBD1, was not tested against the DNA. TRBV21-1 is given as a pseudogene. The CDR3 length is 14 residues. The CDR3 DNA sequence: TGTGCCAGCAGCCACGACAGGGGGCAGACTGAAGCTTTCTTT. Protein sequence: CASSHDRGQTEAFF.

This sequence joins TRBV30 and TRBJ1-1; tentative D call: TRBD1 (6 bases). The germline gives CDR1 GTSNPN, CDR2 SVGIG (reference sequence). V lost 2 bases and J 5 bases, leaving 12 bases between the germline ends. The CDR3 runs to 13 residues. The chain's CDR3 is CAWSQGIYTEAFF. CDR3 bases: TGTGCCTGGAGTCAGGGGATTTATACTGAAGCTTTCTTT. The entire variable domain, with the rest obtained from reference TRBV30 and TRBJ1-1, is as follows: SQTIHQWPATLVQPVGSPLSLECTVEGTSNPNLYWYRQAAGRGLQLLFYSVGIGQISSEVPQNLSASRPQDRQFILSSKKLLLSDSGFYLCAWSQGIYTEAFFGQGTRLTVV.

The V call is TRBV6-5, the J call TRBJ2-7; TRBD2 matches 8 bases. V shed 2 bases and J 6 bases; nucleotides not matched to a gene: 6. In germline, CDR1 is MNHEY, CDR2 SVGAGI. This CDR3 is built from 14 residues. CDR3: CASSYRAGDGEQYF. CDR3 bases: TGTGCCAGCAGTTACCGAGCGGGAGATGGCGAGCAGTACTTC.

The V call is TRBV5-5, the J call TRBJ2-7, with D possibly matching TRBD2 (6 bases). Germline V gene sequence: CDR1 SGHKS, CDR2 YYEKEE (reference sequence). The CDR3 is 14 residues long. V gave up 1 base and J gave up 3 bases, with 11 bases separating them. The CDR3 nucleotides are TGTGCCAGCAGCTTGAGCGGGCCAGACTACGAGCAGTACTTC. The encoded protein is CASSLSGPDYEQYF.

The rearrangement links TRBV4-1 to TRBJ1-1; D unresolved. The CDR3 contains 12 residues. Germline V gene lookup returns CDR1 MGHRA and CDR2 YSYEKL. Between the trimmed V and J ends, which lost 5 bases and 7 bases, there was a span of 11 bases. CDR3 protein: CASSEPSSEAFF. CDR3 DNA: TGCGCCAGCAGCGAACCATCCAGTGAAGCTTTCTTT.

This chain links TRBV9 with TRBJ2-1, with 12 bases aligning to TRBD2. The CDR3 sequence is 18 residues long. Germline CDR1 reads SGDLS; CDR2 reads YYNGEE. The trim removed 5 bases at V and 8 bases at J, leaving 17 bases unmatched. CDR3 DNA: TGTGCCAGCAGTGAACGAGGGACTAGCGGGTGGATTCACCATGAGCAGTTCTTC. This sequence encodes CASSERGTSGWIHHEQFF.

CDR3 DNA sequence: TGTGCCAGCAGCTTAGGAGTGCTCGGGGGATCATACTACGAGCAGTACTTC. Translated, it gives CASSLGVLGGSYYEQYF. This rearrangement joins TRBV7-2 to TRBJ2-7, with a weak D call TRBD2 (6 bases). V shed 1 base and J shed 3 bases, with 19 bases lying between them. CDR3 length: 17 amino acids. CDR1 is SGHTA and CDR2 is FQGNSA in the germline V gene.

In nucleotides, the CDR3 is TGTGCCATCGGTGGGGCGTACTACGAGCAGTACTTC. Encoded protein: CAIGGAYYEQYF. V usage is TRBV10-3 and J usage is TRBJ2-7; D perhaps matches TRBD1 (5 bases). The germline V gene has CDR1 ENHRY and CDR2 SYGVKD. Trimming took off 8 bases at V and 3 bases at J, with 11 bases between the two ends. The CDR3 spans 12 residues.

This chain uses TRBV18 with TRBJ1-4; no clear D. The CDR3 loop spans 16 amino acids. Between the trimmed V and J ends, which lost 2 bases and 0 bases, there was a span of 10 bases. The germline V gene has CDR1 KGHSH and CDR2 LQKENI. CDR3 nucleotides: TGTGCCAGCTCACCAAATCGGGTCGCAACTAATGAAAAACTGTTTTTT. This codes for CASSPNRVATNEKLFF.

The chain carries TRBV6-1 and TRBJ1-5, with 7 nucleotides matching TRBD1. Germline assignment: CDR1 MNHNS and CDR2 SASEGT. Trimming cost V 6 bases and J 7 bases; bases outside gene matches: 9. This CDR3 is built from 14 residues. This CDR3 is CASSSTGFGQPQHF. The CDR3 DNA reads TGTGCCAGCAGCTCGACAGGGTTTGGACAGCCCCAGCATTTT.

The V and J genes are TRBV30 and TRBJ1-4, with a weak D call TRBD1 (5 bases). Trimming left V 3 bases short and J 4 bases short, with 12 bases between. There are 14 residues in the CDR3. The germline V gene has CDR1 GTSNPN and CDR2 SVGIG (reference sequence). The CDR3 spells CAWSIGGDNEKLFF. As DNA, the CDR3 is TGTGCCTGGAGCATCGGGGGAGATAATGAAAAACTGTTTTTT.

V and J are TRBV5-4 and TRBJ2-1, with D tentatively TRBD2 (5 bases). Germline assignment: CDR1 SGHNT and CDR2 YYREEE (reference sequence). This CDR3 is built from 12 residues. V was clipped by 0 bases and J by 9 bases, with 7 bases between them. CDR3: CASSLVGSEQFF. CDR3 nucleotides: TGTGCCAGCAGCTTGGTGGGGAGTGAGCAGTTCTTC.

The gene calls are TRBV7-3 and TRBJ2-3; the D is unclear. This CDR3 is built from 15 residues. Germline V gene lookup returns CDR1 SGHTA and CDR2 FQGTGA. Trimming left V 5 bases short and J 0 bases short, with 12 bases between. As DNA, the CDR3 is TGTGCCAGCAGCCACTCTGGGCGTAGCACAGATACGCAGTATTTT. It translates to CASSHSGRSTDTQYF.

V and J are TRBV2 and TRBJ2-7; 7 positions agree with TRBD1. CDR3 length equals 16 residues. CDR1 SNHLY and CDR2 FYNNEI come from the germline V gene. The V and J ends lost 5 bases and 0 bases, in that order; junction bases with no gene match: 10. Here the CDR3 DNA reads TGTGCCAGCAGTATAGAAGGACAGGCGTTCTCCTACGAGCAGTACTTC. It codes for CASSIEGQAFSYEQYF.

The chain is built from TRBV6-5 and TRBJ1-1, with unresolved D. Germline loops: CDR1 MNHEY, CDR2 SVGAGI. This CDR3 contains 11 residues. V was trimmed by 4 bases and J by 7 bases, leaving 7 bases between them. This CDR3 reads CASSSTVEAFF. As DNA, the CDR3 is TGTGCCAGCAGTTCAACAGTTGAAGCTTTCTTT.

The V and J genes are TRBV18 and TRBJ1-5; TRBD1 matches 9 bases. The germline V gene has CDR1 KGHSH and CDR2 LQKENI. The CDR3 is 16 amino acids. V gave up 4 bases and J gave up 3 bases; unmatched junction bases: 7. The CDR3 DNA follows: TGTGCCAGCTCACAATCCGGACAGGGGAACAATCAGCCCCAGCATTTT. Translated: CASSQSGQGNNQPQHF.

The chain recombines TRBV11-3 with TRBJ1-1; 7 bases are shared with TRBD1. The V segment lost 3 bases and the J segment 4 bases; nucleotides outside the gene matches: 8. This CDR3 spans 15 amino acids. Germline V CDR1 and CDR2: SGHNT, YENEEA. The CDR3 coding sequence is TGTGCCAGCAGCTTTGACAGGGAGAGGGGCACTGAAGCTTTCTTT. This translates into CASSFDRERGTEAFF. Looking up the rest from reference TRBV11-3 and TRBJ1-1 gives the full variable domain: EAGVVQSPRYKIIEKKQPVAFWCNPISGHNTLYWYLQNLGQGPELLIRYENEEAVDDSQLPKDRFSAERLKGVDSTLKIQPAELGDSAVYLCASSFDRERGTEAFFGQGTRLTVV.

This rearrangement joins TRBV7-6 to TRBJ2-3; 9 bases fit TRBD2. The germline V gene encodes CDR1 SGHVS and CDR2 FNYEAQ. With 4 bases clipped from V and 3 bases from J, the junction kept 2 bases outside the gene matches. The length of the CDR3 is 14 residues. The CDR3 coding sequence is TGTGCCAGCAGCTCCCTAGCGGGAACAGATACGCAGTATTTT. Translating it yields CASSSLAGTDTQYF.

This clone was recorded once. V is TRBV28 and J is TRBJ2-3; D call uncertain. The CDR3 loop spans 14 amino acids. The V gene lost 2 bases and the J gene lost 2 bases, with 8 bases spanning the gap. Germline V gene data show CDR1 as MDHEN and CDR2 as SYDVKM. The CDR3 spells CASSLAGNTDTQYF. CDR3 sequence (DNA): TGTGCCAGCAGTTTAGCCGGTAACACAGATACGCAGTATTTT.

The rearrangement joins TRBV6-5 to TRBJ1-2; possibly TRBD1 for D (5 bases). Germline-derived CDR1 and CDR2 are MNHEY and SVGAGI. V was pared by 0 bases and J by 9 bases, with 11 bases between. The CDR3 runs to 13 residues. CDR3 nucleotides: TGTGCCAGCAGTTACTCTACTCAGGGAAGCTACACCTTC. The encoded protein is CASSYSTQGSYTF.

This clone was detected once. The V call is TRBV6-1, the J call TRBJ1-1; 7 nucleotides align to TRBD1. The CDR3 has 13 amino acids. Losses at the gene ends were 5 bases for V and 4 bases for J; bases not matched to a gene: 4. Germline CDR1 MNHNS, CDR2 SASEGT. In DNA, the CDR3 is TGTGCCAGCAGTAGAAAGGGGGCCACTGAAGCTTTCTTT. This codes for CASSRKGATEAFF.